This passage covers 21 T cell receptor beta chains from one sample sequenced in a study of HIV-infected patients and healthy controls. 400 to 550 ng RNA was reverse transcribed with alpha and beta constant-region primers. Separate chain-specific third strand synthesis with multiplexing indices produced the alpha and beta libraries. TCRdb called the 5' RACE reads again in MiXCR, with one record for every CDR3 protein. Of 15,000 to 20,000 distinct CDR3 sequences in the sample, roughly 8.2% were seen once. No cell fractionation was done, so the repertoire covers all unsorted peripheral blood T cells. The sequenced material came from blood. The source is an adult in good health.

This clonotype was counted at least ten times. This sequence joins TRBV4-2 and TRBJ1-6; tentative D call: TRBD1 (6 bases). V lost 4 bases and J 7 bases, leaving 14 bases between the germline ends. This CDR3 has 15 residues. Germline values: CDR1 LGHNA, CDR2 YNFKEQ. CDR3 sequence (DNA): TGTGCCAGCAGCCCCTTCCGGACAGCGAATTCACCCCTCCACTTT. Its translation: CASSPFRTANSPLHF.

At least ten counts were recorded for this clonotype. This chain connects TRBV2 to TRBJ2-3; D is uncertain. Germline V gene lookup returns CDR1 SNHLY and CDR2 FYNNEI. Trimming pared 0 bases from V and 4 bases from J, leaving 5 bases between. The CDR3 has 13 residues. The CDR3 sequence: CASSEALSDTQYF. In DNA, the CDR3 is TGTGCCAGCAGTGAAGCGCTGTCAGATACGCAGTATTTT.

This clonotype was observed at least ten times. This chain connects TRBV7-6 to TRBJ2-7, with D perhaps matching TRBD1 or TRBD2 (5 bases each). Germline CDR1 reads SGHVS; CDR2 reads FNYEAQ. Trimming stripped 4 bases from V and 0 bases from J, with 13 bases between. The CDR3 is 15 amino acids. DNA of the CDR3: TGTGCCAGCAGCTCGGGACCGATGTACTCCTACGAGCAGTACTTC. Translated, it gives CASSSGPMYSYEQYF.

This clonotype was observed many times. The chain links TRBV11-3 to TRBJ1-1, with no clear D. The CDR3 consists of 11 residues. Germline-derived CDR1 and CDR2 are SGHNT and YENEEA. Trimming shortened V by 5 bases and J by 7 bases, and 8 bases separated the two germline ends. CDR3 sequence: CASSQQFEAFF. As DNA, the CDR3 is TGTGCCAGCAGCCAACAGTTTGAAGCTTTCTTT.

V usage is TRBV6-1 and J usage is TRBJ2-1, with a possible D match to TRBD1 (6 bases). The germline V gene encodes CDR1 MNHNS and CDR2 SASEGT. This CDR3 is built from 15 residues. With 4 bases removed from V and 6 bases from J, the gap between germline ends came to 16 bases. The DNA for the CDR3 is TGTGCCAGCAGTGTGTTTACCCAGGGGACCAATGAGCAGTTCTTC. Amino acids: CASSVFTQGTNEQFF.

On this clonotype itself: A read error may explain this, as a much larger clone is one base away. This chain connects TRBV27 to TRBJ2-1, with D tentatively TRBD1 (6 bases). The CDR3 consists of 16 residues. CDR1 is MNHEY and CDR2 is SMNVEV in the germline V gene (reference sequence). V lost 0 bases and J lost 8, with 17 bases in between. This chain's CDR3 is CASSLSGRGYSYEQFF. The CDR3 DNA reads TGTGCCAGCAGTTTATCGGGAAGGGGGTATAGCTATGAGCAGTTCTTC.

This clonotype was recorded many times. CDR3 DNA: TGTGCCGCCAGGGGACTAGCGGGGCTACAAGAGACCCAGTACTTC. It encodes CAARGLAGLQETQYF. V usage is TRBV6-2 or TRBV6-3 and J usage is TRBJ2-5, with TRBD2 identical over 13 bases. The CDR3 has 15 amino acids. Losses at the gene ends were 11 bases for V and 2 bases for J; bases not matched to a gene: 8. Germline V gene data show CDR1 as MNHEY and CDR2 as SVGEGT.

This clonotype appeared a few times. This sequence joins TRBV5-6 and TRBJ1-1; D call uncertain. Trimming shortened V by 0 bases and J by 7 bases, and 4 bases separated the two germline ends. Germline CDR1 reads SGHDT; CDR2 reads YYEEEE. CDR3 length equals 11 residues. CDR3 amino acids: CASSLVGEAFF. Here the CDR3 DNA reads TGTGCCAGCAGCTTGGTCGGTGAAGCTTTCTTT.

There are many counts of this clonotype. The chain carries TRBV7-2 and TRBJ1-4; D is ambiguous. CDR3 length: 15 amino acids. V dropped 5 bases and J dropped 0 bases, with 10 bases sitting between them. The germline gives CDR1 SGHTA, CDR2 FQGNSA. CDR3 residues: CASSIHSATNEKLFF. CDR3 bases: TGTGCCAGCAGCATACACAGCGCAACTAATGAAAAACTGTTTTTT. The full variable domain, rest sourced from reference TRBV7-2 and TRBJ1-4, is GAGVSQSPSNKVTEKGKDVELRCDPISGHTALYWYRQSLGQGLEFLIYFQGNSAPDKSGLPSDRFSAERTGGSVSTLTIQRTQQEDSAVYLCASSIHSATNEKLFFGSGTQLSVL.

In this sample, this clonotype turned up many times. The chain is built from TRBV20-1 and TRBJ1-5; no clear D. This CDR3 is 14 amino acids long. V was trimmed by 1 base and J by 1 base, leaving 8 bases between them. Germline CDR1 is DFQATT and CDR2 is SNEGSKA (reference sequence). This CDR3 reads CSARGLHSNQPQHF. DNA for the CDR3: TGCAGTGCTAGAGGATTACACAGCAATCAGCCCCAGCATTTT.

This clonotype ranks as medium-sized (0.01 to 0.1%). The chain uses TRBV5-1 and TRBJ2-7, with no clear D. This CDR3 has 15 residues. The germline gives CDR1 SGHRS, CDR2 YFSETQ. Trimming took 0 bases from V and 0 from J, leaving 10 bases between them. CDR3 residues: CASSLGPSSSYEQYF. The CDR3, as DNA: TGCGCCAGCAGCTTGGGACCGTCGAGCTCCTACGAGCAGTACTTC.

V and J are TRBV12-3 or TRBV12-4 and TRBJ1-1; no reliable D call. The CDR3 contains 11 residues. The V gene lost 6 bases and the J gene lost 1 base, with 3 bases spanning the gap. This chain's CDR3 is CASRANTEAFF. CDR3 nucleotides: TGTGCCAGCAGGGCGAACACTGAAGCTTTCTTT.

This clonotype is termed medium-sized (0.01 to 0.1%). This chain uses TRBV7-9 with TRBJ1-1, with D unclear. CDR1 and CDR2 from the germline V gene are SEHNR and FQNEAQ (reference sequence). Deletions cut 3 bases from V and 3 bases from J, with 5 bases between. The CDR3 is made up of 12 amino acids. This CDR3 reads CASSFGYTEAFF. CDR3 nucleotide sequence: TGTGCCAGCAGCTTTGGATACACTGAAGCTTTCTTT. Filled out from reference TRBV7-9 and TRBJ1-1, the complete variable domain reads DTGVSQNPRHKITKRGQNVTFRCDPISEHNRLYWYRQTLGQGPEFLTYFQNEAQLEKSRLLSDRFSAERPKGSFSTLEIQRTEQGDSAMYLCASSFGYTEAFFGQGTRLTVV.

This clonotype showed up many times. The V gene is TRBV28, the J gene TRBJ1-4; 8 nucleotides agree with TRBD1. The germline CDR1 and CDR2 sequences are MDHEN and SYDVKM. V shed 5 bases, J shed 6 bases, and the junction held 8 bases outside the gene matches. There are 15 residues in the CDR3. CDR3 sequence: CASSILGTGDEKLFF. DNA of the CDR3: TGTGCCAGCAGTATACTAGGGACAGGCGATGAAAAACTGTTTTTT.

The chain joins TRBV5-1 to TRBJ2-7, with D uncertain. Trimming removed 0 bases at V and 5 bases at J, with 9 bases between. In germline, CDR1 is SGHRS, CDR2 YFSETQ. This CDR3 has 13 residues. CDR3 bases: TGCGCCAGCAGCTTGGGATCAGCCCACGAGCAGTACTTC. Protein: CASSLGSAHEQYF.

This clonotype qualifies as medium-sized. V and J are TRBV29-1 and TRBJ2-5, with TRBD2 matching over 10 bases. V shed 5 bases, J shed 4 bases, and the junction held 4 bases outside the gene matches. The CDR3 runs 13 residues. Germline V gene sequence: CDR1 SQVTM, CDR2 ANQGSEA. DNA of the CDR3: TGCAGCGTTAAGCGGGAGGGCGTAGAGACCCAGTACTTC. It translates to CSVKREGVETQYF.

Many counts were recorded for this clonotype. The rearrangement joins TRBV4-1 to TRBJ2-3; possibly TRBD2 for D (5 bases). The CDR3 length is 16 residues. Deletions cut 0 bases from V and 3 bases from J, with 13 bases between. Per the germline V gene, CDR1 is MGHRA and CDR2 is YSYEKL. The CDR3 DNA follows: TGCGCCAGCAGCCAAGAGGTAGCGAGAGTGACAGATACGCAGTATTTT. Translated, it gives CASSQEVARVTDTQYF.

This clonotype was seen ten or more times. This chain connects TRBV7-2 to TRBJ2-5; D unclear. CDR3 length: 16 amino acids. V was clipped by 5 bases and J by 3 bases, with 19 bases between them. Germline loops: CDR1 SGHTA, CDR2 FQGNSA. CDR3 amino acids: CASSRAPSNTKETQYF. The CDR3 DNA sequence: TGTGCCAGCAGCAGGGCCCCTTCGAACACCAAAGAGACCCAGTACTTC.

V usage is TRBV5-1 and J usage is TRBJ2-1; 8 nucleotides agree with TRBD2. Germline V gene sequence: CDR1 SGHRS, CDR2 YFSETQ. CDR3 length: 17 residues. V was clipped by 6 bases and J by 4 bases; unmatched bases: 15. Written as DNA, the CDR3 is TGCGCCAGCAATGGTGGTACCGGGGGGGCTGGGTACAATGAGCAGTTCTTC. Its translation is CASNGGTGGAGYNEQFF.

This clonotype appeared many times. V is TRBV3-1 and J is TRBJ1-2; a possible D gene is TRBD1 (6 bases). Trimming removed 4 bases from V and 3 bases from J, with 12 bases in between. Germline V gene data show CDR1 as LGHDT and CDR2 as YNNKEL (reference sequence). The length of the CDR3 is 14 residues. CDR3 loop: CASSPAGGHYGYTF. The CDR3 DNA reads as TGTGCCAGCAGCCCCGCCGGGGGGCACTATGGCTACACCTTC.

This clonotype was recorded at least ten times. The gene calls are TRBV10-3 and TRBJ1-5, with TRBD1 as a possible D gene (5 bases). CDR1 and CDR2 from the germline V gene are ENHRY and SYGVKD. V was clipped by 11 bases and J by 2 bases, with 13 bases between them. The CDR3 is 13 residues long. Here the CDR3 reads CAAKGGGNQPQHF. DNA of the CDR3: TGTGCCGCGAAGGGAGGGGGCAATCAGCCCCAGCATTTT.